The TCR beta chain under discussion was sequenced for a study of CD8+ T cells in alopecia areata. General study findings and limits: Relative to normal scalp, lesional scalp, especially alopecia totalis/universalis, showed higher clonality.

After isolation, RNA underwent reverse transcription to generate cDNA as the sequencing template. Libraries were prepared by immunoSEQ multiplex PCR; TCRdb keeps only in-frame clonotypes and omits some of them. The sample yields about 100,000 clones, under 60% seen once. In the case of this clone: Its antigen is not identified.

CDR1 SEHNR and CDR2 FQNEAQ come from the germline V gene (reference sequence). Trimming pared 5 bases from V and 5 bases from J, leaving 13 bases between. The CDR3 totals 14 residues. The source is a human donor with alopecia areata. V is TRBV7-9 and J is TRBJ2-1; D is ambiguous. The sequencing input was NKG2D-low CD8+ T cells sorted from blood. CDR3 bases: TGTGCCAGCAGCGCCGGCCGTTACGACAATGAGCAGTTCTTC. Its translation is CASSAGRYDNEQFF.